The 20 T cell receptor beta chains presented below share a single source sample, sequenced in a study of beta chain features in type 1 diabetes (dated by TCRdb to between 2017 and 2018). The library was made by the immunoSEQ multiplex PCR assay. The entire amount of isolated RNA was reverse transcribed using the High Capacity cDNA Reverse Transcription Kit, so the sequenced TCRB transcripts were expressed ones. The source is immuneACCESS, and TCRdb retained only in-frame sequences with V and J called. Part of the clones is not carried over; for the studies checked, unresolved V genes explain less than half of this, and the remainder is unexplained. The sample table lists around 400,000 clones, roughly 12% of them with a count of one. The ten most abundant clones make up roughly 0.017% of the sample. The sequenced sample consisted of naive CD4+ T cells from blood. The cell subset or site label for this specimen denotes: true naive CD4+ T cells. Receptor source: a young man in good health.

This clone was picked up a small number of times. This chain joins TRBV7-2 and TRBJ2-7; maybe TRBD2 (6 bases). The V gene lost 5 bases and the J gene lost 5 bases, with 13 bases spanning the gap. CDR1 is SGHTA, CDR2 FQGNSA, per germline. CDR3 length: 13 residues. The CDR3 sequence: CASSRRGLHEQYF. In nucleotides, the CDR3 is TGTGCCAGCAGCAGGAGGGGACTCCACGAGCAGTACTTC.

This clone has only a few counts. The chain recombines TRBV6-4 with TRBJ2-1; 10 positions agree with TRBD2. V lost 5 bases, J lost 6 bases, and 16 bases stayed unmatched. This CDR3 comprises 18 residues. CDR1 is MRHNA and CDR2 is SNTAGT in the germline V gene. CDR3 amino acids: CASSFYPLIAGGPNEQFF. CDR3 bases: TGTGCCAGCAGTTTTTACCCCCTTATAGCGGGAGGCCCCAATGAGCAGTTCTTC.

This clone was observed a few times. This chain links TRBV4-2 with TRBJ1-2; weak D call: TRBD1 (5 bases). This CDR3 is 17 amino acids long. V lost 0 bases and J 0 bases, leaving 14 bases between the germline ends. The germline V gene has CDR1 LGHNA and CDR2 YNFKEQ. The CDR3 DNA reads TGTGCCAGCAGCCAAGATCAGGGCGTAGTAGCTAACTATGGCTACACCTTC. Protein product: CASSQDQGVVANYGYTF.

The J gene is TRBJ2-1, the V gene TRBV7-2; 15 positions match TRBD2. The CDR3 spans 15 residues. Germline V lookup: CDR1 SGHTA, CDR2 FQGNSA. With 5 bases clipped from V and 7 bases from J, the junction kept 3 bases outside the gene matches. CDR3 nucleotide sequence: TGTGCCAGCAGCCGGACTAGCGGGAGGGCTAATGAGCAGTTCTTC. It yields the protein CASSRTSGRANEQFF.

This clone came up a few times. The chain combines TRBV28 with TRBJ1-2; 7 bases agree with TRBD1. The junction had 11 bases not matched to a gene; V was cut back by 8 bases and J by 8 bases. Germline CDR1 reads MDHEN; CDR2 reads SYDVKM. This CDR3 comprises 13 residues. The CDR3 loop is CASRDRKSVGYTF. The CDR3 DNA follows: TGTGCCAGCCGGGACAGAAAAAGCGTGGGCTACACCTTC.

The table lists this clone with a few counts. The chain joins TRBV19 to TRBJ2-1, with 13 bases fitting TRBD2. The ends lost 7 bases at V and 5 bases at J; junction bases unmatched: 11. Germline V gives CDR1 LNHDA, CDR2 SQIVND (reference sequence). This CDR3 contains 17 residues. In DNA, the CDR3 is TGTGCCAGTATTAGTGGACTAGCGGGAGACTCGAACAATGAGCAGTTCTTC. Amino acids: CASISGLAGDSNNEQFF.

This clone was seen a handful of times. This chain uses TRBV11-2 with TRBJ2-1; D unresolved. CDR3 length: 15 residues. Trimming cost V 11 bases and J 10 bases, with 27 bases left between them. Per germline, CDR1 SGHAT and CDR2 FQNNGV. CDR3 bases: TGTGCCGCCGCTACGTCGACTCTTAATAATGGAGAGCAGTTCTTC. Translating gives CAAATSTLNNGEQFF.

This clone has a handful of counts. V usage is TRBV28 and J usage is TRBJ2-4, with TRBD2 as a possible D gene (5 bases). Germline V lookup: CDR1 MDHEN, CDR2 SYDVKM. The CDR3 contains 14 residues. The ends were cut back, 7 bases at V and 0 bases at J, with 10 bases in the middle. The CDR3 region is CASISGLAKNIQYF. In DNA form, the CDR3 reads TGTGCCAGCATTTCAGGACTAGCCAAAAACATTCAGTACTTC.

The chain has TRBV7-2 and TRBJ2-1, with a weak D call TRBD2 (5 bases). V lost 6 bases to trimming and J lost 4 bases, with 10 bases between them. Germline CDR1 and CDR2: SGHTA and FQGNSA. There are 13 residues in the CDR3. CDR3 loop: CASRVAQYNEQFF. CDR3 in DNA: TGTGCCAGCAGGGTAGCGCAGTACAATGAGCAGTTCTTC.

This clone was found a few times. V is TRBV30 and J is TRBJ2-7, with D perhaps TRBD1 (6 bases). The CDR3 covers 14 residues. Trimming removed 5 bases from V and 9 bases from J, with 23 bases in between. CDR1 GTSNPN and CDR2 SVGIG come from the germline V gene (reference sequence). CDR3 loop: CAWDPGQAVLGQYF. Here the CDR3 DNA reads TGTGCCTGGGACCCGGGACAAGCCGTCTTAGGGCAGTACTTC.

This clone turned up a few times. The rearrangement uses TRBV5-1 and TRBJ1-4; a weak D match, TRBD1 (6 bases). CDR3 size: 17 residues. Trimming stripped 2 bases from V and 8 bases from J, with 22 bases between. Germline V lookup: CDR1 SGHRS, CDR2 YFSETQ. The CDR3 is CASSFEQIRGSREKLFF. DNA for the CDR3: TGCGCCAGCAGCTTTGAACAGATCAGGGGATCGAGAGAAAAACTGTTTTTT.

The chain employs TRBV6-5 and TRBJ1-5; D ambiguous. The length of the CDR3 is 13 residues. V was cut by 5 bases and J by 5 bases, with 10 bases left in between. Germline loops: CDR1 MNHEY, CDR2 SVGAGI. CDR3 DNA sequence: TGTGCCAGCAGTGAATTCGGGGATCAGCCCCAGCATTTT. Its translation is CASSEFGDQPQHF.

V and J are TRBV6-1 and TRBJ1-1; 7 nucleotides agree with TRBD1. The CDR3 covers 18 residues. V was clipped by 2 bases and J by 1 base; unmatched bases: 13. Germline V gene lookup returns CDR1 MNHNS and CDR2 SASEGT. The CDR3 DNA reads as TGTGCCAGCAGTGAAACATACCAGGGGGGTTCGCCGAACACTGAAGCTTTCTTT. Protein product: CASSETYQGGSPNTEAFF.

About this clone: One end of the junction varies from germline; a read error may be responsible. V usage is TRBV30 and J usage is TRBJ2-7; D is ambiguous. The CDR3 contains 11 residues. Germline V gene sequence: CDR1 GTSNPN, CDR2 SVGIG (reference sequence). The CDR3 coding sequence is TGTGCCTGGAGTGTATCGGGTAATTGGAACTTC. Protein: CAWSVSGNWNF.

This clone was seen a handful of times. V is TRBV9 and J is TRBJ1-2, with D unclear. The CDR3 totals 15 residues. The germline CDR1 and CDR2 sequences are SGDLS and YYNGEE. Trimming took 3 bases from V and 2 from J, leaving 14 bases between them. The CDR3 coding sequence is TGTGCCAGCAGCGGGGTGGCGACGGGAAACTATGGCTACACCTTC. It codes for CASSGVATGNYGYTF.

The genes are TRBV28 and TRBJ2-1; 7 nucleotides align to TRBD2. Per the germline V gene, CDR1 is MDHEN and CDR2 is SYDVKM. The CDR3 has 16 amino acids. V shed 7 bases, J shed 0 bases, and the junction held 9 bases outside the gene matches. Here the CDR3 reads CASNKASGPSYNEQFF. CDR3 coding DNA: TGTGCCAGCAACAAGGCTAGCGGCCCCTCCTACAATGAGCAGTTCTTC.

The CDR3 DNA sequence: TGTGCCAGCAACAGGTTACAGGGCCTGTTGAACGGCTACACCTTC. Translating it yields CASNRLQGLLNGYTF. This sequence joins TRBV2 and TRBJ1-2; a weak D match, TRBD1 (6 bases). This CDR3 is 15 amino acids long. V lost 7 bases and J 8 bases, leaving 23 bases between the germline ends. The germline V gene has CDR1 SNHLY and CDR2 FYNNEI.

The chain combines TRBV28 with TRBJ1-1; no clear D. Trimming pared 6 bases from V and 1 base from J, leaving 15 bases between. In germline, CDR1 is MDHEN, CDR2 SYDVKM. The CDR3 has 15 residues. CDR3: CASSPPRGTNTEAFF. In DNA, the CDR3 is TGTGCCAGCAGCCCACCTCGGGGAACGAACACTGAAGCTTTCTTT.

The V call is TRBV30, the J call TRBJ1-2; 9 nucleotides align to TRBD1. The V and J ends lost 5 bases and 8 bases, in that order; junction bases with no gene match: 6. The CDR3 length is 12 residues. Germline V lookup: CDR1 GTSNPN, CDR2 SVGIG (reference sequence). CDR3 region: CAWLTGGGGYTF. DNA of the CDR3: TGTGCCTGGTTAACAGGGGGCGGAGGCTACACCTTC.

The V call is TRBV11-3, the J call TRBJ2-4; 7 bases line up with TRBD2. The CDR3 is made up of 14 amino acids. Trimming removed 5 bases from V and 7 bases from J; junction bases left unmatched: 8. Per germline, CDR1 SGHNT and CDR2 YENEEA. The CDR3 DNA reads TGTGCCAGCAGCCCAGACGGGACTACTAACATTCAGTACTTC. Translated, it gives CASSPDGTTNIQYF. Together with reference TRBV11-3 and TRBJ2-4, the CDR3 gives the full variable domain: EAGVVQSPRYKIIEKKQPVAFWCNPISGHNTLYWYLQNLGQGPELLIRYENEEAVDDSQLPKDRFSAERLKGVDSTLKIQPAELGDSAVYLCASSPDGTTNIQYFGAGTRLSVL.